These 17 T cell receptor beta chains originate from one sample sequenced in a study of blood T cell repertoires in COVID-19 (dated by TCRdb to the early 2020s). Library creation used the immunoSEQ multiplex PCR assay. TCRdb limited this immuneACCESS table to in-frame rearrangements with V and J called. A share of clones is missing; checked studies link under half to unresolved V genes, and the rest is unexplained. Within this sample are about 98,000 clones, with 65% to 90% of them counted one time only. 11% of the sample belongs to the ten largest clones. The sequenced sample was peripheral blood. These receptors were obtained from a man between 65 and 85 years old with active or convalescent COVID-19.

The CDR3 coding sequence is TGTGCCAGTTTAGCGGGGGGGAAACAAGAGACCCAGTACTTC. Amino acids: CASLAGGKQETQYF. The chain couples TRBV2 to TRBJ2-5, with TRBD2 matching 11 bases. There are 14 residues in the CDR3. The V gene end was trimmed by 9 bases and the J gene end by 2 bases; junction bases not matched to a gene: 5. The V gene's germline CDR1 is SNHLY and CDR2 FYNNEI.

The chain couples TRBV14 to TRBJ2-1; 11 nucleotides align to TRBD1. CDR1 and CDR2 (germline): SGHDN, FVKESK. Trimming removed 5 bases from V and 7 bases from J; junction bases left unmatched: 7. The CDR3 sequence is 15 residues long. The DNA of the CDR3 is TGTGCCAGCAGCAGAGGGACAGGGGGAATTAATGAGCAGTTCTTC. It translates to CASSRGTGGINEQFF.

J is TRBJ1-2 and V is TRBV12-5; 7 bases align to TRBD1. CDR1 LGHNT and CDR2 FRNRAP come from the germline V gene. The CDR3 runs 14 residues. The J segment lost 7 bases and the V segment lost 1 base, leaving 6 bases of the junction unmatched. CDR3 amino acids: CASGLGTGAGGYTF. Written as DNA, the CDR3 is TGTGCTAGTGGTTTGGGCACAGGGGCTGGTGGCTACACCTTC. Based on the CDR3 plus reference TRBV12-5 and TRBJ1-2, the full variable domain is DARVTQTPRHKVTEMGQEVTMRCQPILGHNTVFWYRQTMMQGLELLAYFRNRAPLDDSGMPKDRFSAEMPDATLATLKIQPSEPRDSAVYFCASGLGTGAGGYTFGSGTRLTVV.

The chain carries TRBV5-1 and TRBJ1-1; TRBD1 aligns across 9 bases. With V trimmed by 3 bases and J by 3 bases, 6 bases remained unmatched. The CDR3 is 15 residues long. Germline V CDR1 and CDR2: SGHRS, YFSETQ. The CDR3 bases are TGCGCCAGCAGCTGGGGGACAGGGCGGGACACTGAAGCTTTCTTT. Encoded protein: CASSWGTGRDTEAFF.

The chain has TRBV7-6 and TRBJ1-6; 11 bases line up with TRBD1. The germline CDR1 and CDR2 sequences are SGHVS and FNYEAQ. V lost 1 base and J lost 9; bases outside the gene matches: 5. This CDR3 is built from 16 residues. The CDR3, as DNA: TGTGCCAGCAGCTTAGTGGGAGGACAGGGGGCTTCACCCCTCCACTTT. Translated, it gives CASSLVGGQGASPLHF.

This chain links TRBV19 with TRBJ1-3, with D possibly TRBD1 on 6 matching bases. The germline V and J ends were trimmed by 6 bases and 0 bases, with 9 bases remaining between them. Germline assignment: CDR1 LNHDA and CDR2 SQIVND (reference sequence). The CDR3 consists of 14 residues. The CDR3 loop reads CASRRQDSGNTIYF. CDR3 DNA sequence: TGTGCCAGTAGAAGACAGGACTCTGGAAACACCATATATTTT. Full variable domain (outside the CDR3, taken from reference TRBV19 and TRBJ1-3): DGGITQSPKYLFRKEGQNVTLSCEQNLNHDAMYWYRQDPGQGLRLIYYSQIVNDFQKGDIAEGYSVSREKKESFPLTVTSAQKNPTAFYLCASRRQDSGNTIYFGEGSWLTVV.

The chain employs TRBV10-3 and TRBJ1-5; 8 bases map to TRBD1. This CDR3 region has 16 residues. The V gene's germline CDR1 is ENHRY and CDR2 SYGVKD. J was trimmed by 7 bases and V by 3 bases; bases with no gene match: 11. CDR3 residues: CAISDSDRARIQPQHF. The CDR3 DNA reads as TGTGCCATCAGTGATTCGGACAGGGCGAGGATCCAGCCCCAGCATTTT.

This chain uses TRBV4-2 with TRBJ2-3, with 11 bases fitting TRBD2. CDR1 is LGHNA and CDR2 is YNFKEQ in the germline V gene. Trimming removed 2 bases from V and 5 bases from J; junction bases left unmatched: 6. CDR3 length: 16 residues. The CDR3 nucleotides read TGTGCCAGCAGCCAACGTAGCGGGGGGGCCGTAGATACGCAGTATTTT. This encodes CASSQRSGGAVDTQYF.

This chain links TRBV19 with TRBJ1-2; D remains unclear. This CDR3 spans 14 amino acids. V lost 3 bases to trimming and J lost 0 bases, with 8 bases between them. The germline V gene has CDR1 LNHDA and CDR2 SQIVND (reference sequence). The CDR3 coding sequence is TGTGCCAGTAGTATTAACATCGCTAACTATGGCTACACCTTC. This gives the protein CASSINIANYGYTF.

The CDR3 reads CASTPGLAAETQYF. The CDR3 nucleotides read TGTGCCAGCACCCCGGGACTAGCGGCCGAGACCCAGTACTTC. The rearrangement joins TRBV3-1 (or the pseudogene TRBV3-2) to TRBJ2-5; 11 bases map to TRBD2. This CDR3 spans 14 amino acids. Per germline, CDR1 LGHDT and CDR2 YNNKEL (reference sequence). The J segment lost 5 bases and the V segment lost 7 bases, leaving 6 bases of the junction unmatched.

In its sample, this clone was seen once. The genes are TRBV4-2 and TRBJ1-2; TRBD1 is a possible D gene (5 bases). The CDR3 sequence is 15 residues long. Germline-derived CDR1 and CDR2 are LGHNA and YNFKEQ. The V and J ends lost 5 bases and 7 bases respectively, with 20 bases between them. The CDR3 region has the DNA TGTGCCAGCAGCACCCTAGGACGGCCGGGACTTGGCTACACCTTC. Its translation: CASSTLGRPGLGYTF.

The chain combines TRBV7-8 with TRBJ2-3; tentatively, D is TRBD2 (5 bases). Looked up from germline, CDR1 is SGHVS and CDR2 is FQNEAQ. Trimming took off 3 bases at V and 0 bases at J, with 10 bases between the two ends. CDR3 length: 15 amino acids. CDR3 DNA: TGTGCCAGCAGCTTCCAGGAGGCCAGCACAGATACGCAGTATTTT. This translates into CASSFQEASTDTQYF.

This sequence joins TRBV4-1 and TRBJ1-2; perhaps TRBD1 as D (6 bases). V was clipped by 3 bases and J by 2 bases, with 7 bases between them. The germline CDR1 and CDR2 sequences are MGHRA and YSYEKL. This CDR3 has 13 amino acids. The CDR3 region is CASSQGANYGYTF. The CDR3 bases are TGCGCCAGCAGCCAGGGGGCAAACTATGGCTACACCTTC.

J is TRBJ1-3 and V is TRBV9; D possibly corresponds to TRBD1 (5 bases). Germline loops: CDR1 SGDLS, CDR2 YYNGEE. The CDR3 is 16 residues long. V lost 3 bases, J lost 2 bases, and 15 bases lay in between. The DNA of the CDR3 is TGTGCCAGCAGCGCAGACATGGGGCTTACTGGAAACACCATATATTTT. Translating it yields CASSADMGLTGNTIYF.

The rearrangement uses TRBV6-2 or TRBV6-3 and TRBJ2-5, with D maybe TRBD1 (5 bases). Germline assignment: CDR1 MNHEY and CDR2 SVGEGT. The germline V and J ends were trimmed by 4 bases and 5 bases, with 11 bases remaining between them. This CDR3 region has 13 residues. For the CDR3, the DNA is TGTGCCAGCAGTTTGCAGGGTCGGGAGACCCAGTACTTC. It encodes CASSLQGRETQYF.

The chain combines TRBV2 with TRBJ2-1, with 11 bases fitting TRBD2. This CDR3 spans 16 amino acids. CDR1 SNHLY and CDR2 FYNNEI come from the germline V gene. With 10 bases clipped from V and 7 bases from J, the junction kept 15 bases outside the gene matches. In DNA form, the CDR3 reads TGTGCCATCCTAGGAGGGCTAGCGGGGGGCCGGAATGAGCAGTTCTTC. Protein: CAILGGLAGGRNEQFF.

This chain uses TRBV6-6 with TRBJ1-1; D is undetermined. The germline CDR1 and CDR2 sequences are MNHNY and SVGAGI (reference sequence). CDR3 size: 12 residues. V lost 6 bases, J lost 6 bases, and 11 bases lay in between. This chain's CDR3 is CASSLMEAEAFF. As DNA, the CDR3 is TGTGCCAGCAGCCTCATGGAGGCTGAAGCTTTCTTT.